These 20 T cell receptor beta chains were all obtained from the same sample, sequenced in a study of T cell responses to AZD1222 COVID-19 vaccine. This table comes from immunoSEQ multiplex PCR, and its TCRdb copy is limited to in-frame clones, with some not included. The sample shows fewer than 50,000 clones, 90% of them seen only once. Material: peripheral blood, obtained 28 days after the second AZD1222 dose. Receptors were obtained from an adult who received the AZD1222 COVID-19 vaccine.

V usage is TRBV6-5 and J usage is TRBJ2-1; 8 bases fit TRBD1. The V gene end was trimmed by 4 bases and the J gene end by 7 bases; junction bases not matched to a gene: 12. CDR3 size: 16 residues. Germline CDR1 is MNHEY and CDR2 is SVGAGI. The DNA for the CDR3 is TGTGCCAGCAGTTCCTCGGGACAGGCTCGAGTGAATGAGCAGTTCTTC. Translation: CASSSSGQARVNEQFF.

The chain combines TRBV6-2 or TRBV6-3 with TRBJ2-7; D is perhaps TRBD1 (6 bases). Germline V gene sequence: CDR1 MNHEY, CDR2 SVGEGT. Trimming removed 4 bases at V and 0 bases at J, with 19 bases between. The CDR3 extends over 17 amino acids. The CDR3 loop is CASSSNPRTEFSYEQYF. In DNA, the CDR3 is TGTGCCAGCAGTTCAAATCCAAGGACAGAATTCTCCTACGAGCAGTACTTC.

This chain uses TRBV7-2 with TRBJ1-2, with TRBD1 identical over 12 bases. V was clipped by 5 bases and J by 3 bases; unmatched bases: 4. Germline lookup yields CDR1 SGHTA and CDR2 FQGNSA. This CDR3 contains 15 residues. The CDR3 nucleotides read TGTGCCAGCAGCCTGGGACAGGGGGCTTACTATGGCTACACCTTC. Its translation: CASSLGQGAYYGYTF.

The rearrangement links TRBV6-2 or TRBV6-3 to TRBJ2-7; no clear D. This CDR3 has 13 amino acids. Looked up from germline, CDR1 is MNHEY and CDR2 is SVGEGT. V lost 2 bases and J lost 0, with 5 bases in between. In DNA, the CDR3 is TGTGCCAGCAGTTACCTTAGCTCCTACGAGCAGTACTTC. Translated: CASSYLSSYEQYF.

The chain recombines TRBV25-1 with TRBJ1-2; D unclear. The V and J ends lost 2 bases and 1 base respectively, with 5 bases between them. Germline V CDR1 and CDR2: MGHDK, SYGVNS. The CDR3 is 13 residues long. For the CDR3, the DNA is TGTGCCAGCAGTGAAACGGGTAACTATGGCTACACCTTC. Translating it yields CASSETGNYGYTF.

This sequence joins TRBV15 and TRBJ1-1; weak D call: TRBD1 (5 bases). CDR3 size: 15 residues. Germline-derived CDR1 and CDR2 are LNHNV and YYDKDF (reference sequence). The V and J ends lost 1 base and 3 bases respectively, with 12 bases between them. Here the CDR3 reads CATSRAGRVDTEAFF. CDR3 DNA sequence: TGTGCCACCAGCAGAGCGGGCAGGGTAGACACTGAAGCTTTCTTT.

This chain joins TRBV19 and TRBJ1-5; D call uncertain. Germline CDR1 and CDR2: LNHDA and SQIVND (reference sequence). V was cut by 5 bases and J by 4 bases, with 6 bases left in between. This CDR3 contains 12 residues. The CDR3 sequence: CASSLENQPQHF. The CDR3 DNA sequence: TGTGCCAGTAGTCTTGAGAATCAGCCCCAGCATTTT.

This sequence joins TRBV19 and TRBJ2-3; 9 nucleotides line up with TRBD2. The ends lost 2 bases at V and 5 bases at J; junction bases unmatched: 8. Looked up from germline, CDR1 is LNHDA and CDR2 is SQIVND (reference sequence). The CDR3 loop spans 16 amino acids. The CDR3 sequence: CASSIMGRGGIDTQYF. CDR3 nucleotides: TGTGCCAGTAGTATAATGGGGCGGGGGGGAATAGATACGCAGTATTTT. The variable domain in full, completed from reference TRBV19 and TRBJ2-3, reads DGGITQSPKYLFRKEGQNVTLSCEQNLNHDAMYWYRQDPGQGLRLIYYSQIVNDFQKGDIAEGYSVSREKKESFPLTVTSAQKNPTAFYLCASSIMGRGGIDTQYFGPGTRLTVL.

The rearrangement links TRBV10-3 to TRBJ1-3; the D is unclear. V was clipped by 7 bases and J by 0 bases, with 10 bases between them. The CDR3 has 14 residues. Germline-derived CDR1 and CDR2 are ENHRY and SYGVKD. CDR3 nucleotide sequence: TGTGCCATCAAGGAGACAATCTCTGGAAACACCATATATTTT. Its translation is CAIKETISGNTIYF.

The V call is TRBV7-7, the J call TRBJ2-1; D tentatively reads TRBD1 or TRBD2 (6 bases each). With 5 bases removed from V and 7 bases from J, the gap between germline ends came to 15 bases. The germline V gene encodes CDR1 SSHAT and CDR2 FNYEAQ (reference sequence). This CDR3 contains 14 residues. This chain's CDR3 is CASSKGGKGNEQFF. CDR3 DNA sequence: TGTGCCAGCAGCAAAGGGGGGAAAGGTAATGAGCAGTTCTTC.

This clone appeared once. CDR3 loop: CASIGSFMNTEAFF. DNA of the CDR3: TGTGCCAGCATTGGCTCCTTCATGAACACTGAAGCTTTCTTT. J is TRBJ1-1 and V is TRBV2; D is uncertain. The V gene's germline CDR1 is SNHLY and CDR2 FYNNEI. Trimming removed 7 bases at V and 0 bases at J, with 12 bases between. The CDR3 is 14 amino acids.

The V and J genes are TRBV21-1 and TRBJ2-5; TRBD1, the D gene given by the table, was not confirmed from the DNA. TRBV21-1 is tagged as a pseudogene. The CDR3 consists of 13 residues. The DNA of the CDR3 is TGTGCCAGAACAGGGGATTGGGGAGAGACCCAGTACTTC. Its protein product is CARTGDWGETQYF.

The chain couples TRBV6-1 to TRBJ1-1; D uncertain. The CDR3 runs to 13 residues. Deletions cut 0 bases from V and 11 bases from J, with 13 bases between. Per germline, CDR1 MNHNS and CDR2 SASEGT. The CDR3 protein is CASSEARRVVAFF. The DNA for the CDR3 is TGTGCCAGCAGTGAAGCGAGGAGGGTGGTGGCTTTCTTT.

The V call is TRBV3-1 (or the pseudogene TRBV3-2), the J call TRBJ1-1; no reliable D call. V gave up 7 bases and J gave up 5 bases, with 17 bases separating them. Germline loops: CDR1 LGHDT, CDR2 YNNKEL (reference sequence). The CDR3 is 14 residues long. The CDR3 spells CASTPTSSKTEAFF. The CDR3 bases are TGTGCCAGCACGCCTACAAGTAGTAAGACTGAAGCTTTCTTT.

V usage is TRBV5-6 and J usage is TRBJ2-2; 11 bases map to TRBD1. J gave up 4 bases and V 2 bases, and 7 bases lay outside the gene matches. The CDR3 loop spans 17 amino acids. Germline loops: CDR1 SGHDT, CDR2 YYEEEE. In DNA, the CDR3 is TGTGCCAGCAGCTTTTATGTCGGGACAGGGGGCACCGGGGAGCTGTTTTTT. Protein: CASSFYVGTGGTGELFF.

This chain uses TRBV7-9 with TRBJ1-2; D ambiguous. V was clipped by 1 base and J by 1 base, with 13 bases between them. Per the germline V gene, CDR1 is SEHNR and CDR2 is FQNEAQ (reference sequence). This CDR3 comprises 16 residues. The CDR3 is CASSLEPGLVNYGYTF. For the CDR3, the DNA is TGTGCCAGCAGCTTAGAACCGGGTCTAGTTAACTATGGCTACACCTTC.

Written as DNA, the CDR3 is TGTGCCAGCAGTGAACAGGGTGCTGGGGCCAACGTCCTGACTTTC. Translation gives CASSEQGAGANVLTF. The V gene is TRBV7-2, the J gene TRBJ2-6; maybe TRBD1 (6 bases). This CDR3 contains 15 residues. Between the trimmed V and J ends, which lost 6 bases and 2 bases, there was a span of 11 bases. Looked up from germline, CDR1 is SGHTA and CDR2 is FQGNSA.

This chain joins TRBV6-5 and TRBJ1-2; D remains unclear. CDR1 is MNHEY, CDR2 SVGAGI, per germline. This CDR3 is 16 amino acids long. Trimming cost V 0 bases and J 2 bases, with 13 bases left between them. The CDR3 sequence: CASSYSILGLNYGYTF. Written as DNA, the CDR3 is TGTGCCAGCAGTTACTCGATCCTCGGCCTAAACTATGGCTACACCTTC.

This sequence joins TRBV6-5 and TRBJ1-5; no clear D gene. CDR3 length equals 14 residues. Trimming left V 5 bases short and J 2 bases short, with 10 bases between. Germline CDR1 MNHEY, CDR2 SVGAGI. Here the CDR3 DNA reads TGTGCCAGCAGTCCCCAGAGGGGCAATCAGCCCCAGCATTTT. Translation: CASSPQRGNQPQHF.

V and J are TRBV4-3 and TRBJ1-6; D gene unclear. Germline loops: CDR1 LGHNA, CDR2 YSLEER. V was shortened by 0 bases and J by 8 bases, with 8 bases between the two germline ends. The CDR3 is made up of 14 amino acids. The CDR3 coding sequence is TGCGCCAGCAGCCAAGATCTGGCCGATTCACCCCTCCACTTT. This translates into CASSQDLADSPLHF.